The entry below gives a single TCR beta chain sequence along with its context. Trimming stripped 4 bases from V and 4 bases from J, with 8 bases between. The germline V gene encodes CDR1 SGHTA and CDR2 FQGNSA. The CDR3 runs to 13 residues. Repertoires were generated with immunoSEQ multiplex PCR, while TCRdb's copy carries only in-frame clones and drops some. The sample includes around 140,000 clones, 70% to 90% of them seen just once. These data are taken from a study of blood T cell repertoires in COVID-19. Study-wide background: The United States, Italy and Spain were the sources of the acute and convalescent COVID-19 samples.

The sequenced sample consisted of peripheral blood. This receptor was taken from a man aged 65 to 79 with acute or convalescent COVID-19. The V call is TRBV7-2, the J call TRBJ1-5; possible D gene TRBD1, 6 bases. The chain's CDR3 is CASSSTGNQPQHF. CDR3 bases: TGTGCCAGCAGCTCGACAGGTAATCAGCCCCAGCATTTT.